The T cell receptor (beta chain) under discussion was sequenced for a study of T cell responses to AZD1222 COVID-19 vaccine (dated by TCRdb to 2020 to 2022). Regarding the study in general: Because spike-specific TCR depth and breadth did not differ between the two schedules, AZD1222 recipients who got a second dose at roughly 4 weeks were pooled with those who got a second dose at roughly 12 weeks. A total of about 250 trial participants underwent TCR sequencing, of whom 200 to 220 had received two doses of AZD1222 and around 26 had received two doses of the MenACWY control vaccine. Trial participants were enrolled by age into 18-55, 56-69 and 70-plus year subgroups, with roughly 160, 29 and 62 TCR-sequenced participants respectively. General conclusions and limits of the study: A significant rise in spike-specific TCR breadth and depth was observed after two AZD1222 doses relative to day 0 and relative to MenACWY recipients. No day 14 peak-response samples were available, so repertoires were characterized only after the peak T cell response. Participants were mostly white British and included more females than males, and it was suggested by the authors that clonal diversity may have been underestimated. Conclusions about previously exposed vaccinees were limited because only a handful of AZD1222 recipients were SARS-CoV-2 seropositive at baseline. The vaccine-associated CD4 TCRs covered the entire spike protein, and the dominant responses fell in regions 160-218 and 743-854. The 56-69-year group was small, and its depth increase did not reach significance, likely because of low power. Reportedly, almost half of the unique spike-specific TCRs recognized epitopes lying outside the regions that are mutated in the B.1.351 and B.1.1.7 variants.

The germline V gene yields SGHDT for CDR1 and YYEEEE for CDR2. The cysteine opens and the phenylalanine closes a CDR3 of 15 amino acids. The only DNA kept is the CDR3, 45 bases in frame from the first base. Relative to germline, V is missing 0 bases and J is missing 3 bases, with 6 bases of the junction outside any gene match. What the time point label conveys for this sample: baseline before first vaccination. Samples from vaccinated people were obtained from the UK trials COV001 and COV002, which included a single-blind randomized controlled phase 2/3 trial of AZD1222 (ChAdOx1 nCoV-19) in healthy adults. For TCRbeta chain sequencing, PBMC samples were collected from trial participants at day 0 and at day 28 after the second dose. Notes on this clone: What antigen it recognizes has not been identified. No much larger clonotype is one base removed from it; base qualities were not supplied.

The CDR3 regions of human TCRbeta chains were subjected to immunosequencing. For the original study's pipeline: TCRs in the repertoires were compared against a reference library of SARS-CoV-2-specific TCRs that had been generated with the MIRA antigen-specificity platform. Breadth was defined as the fraction of unique TCRs that were SARS-CoV-2-associated, and depth was defined as the fraction of total T cells that were SARS-CoV-2-associated. Using the MIRA data, every spike-specific TCR was mapped to the spike region that the TCR reacted to and assigned to either a CD4 or a CD8 class. Log10-transformed breadth and depth values were compared by one-way ANOVA with Sidak's multiple comparisons tests. As stored in TCRdb, this immuneACCESS dataset retains in-frame rearrangements with V and J assigned. A fraction of the clones does not appear; measured against another copy, unresolved V genes explain less than half of the discrepancy, and the remainder lacks a known reason. V and J calls and clone size are those listed in that table; D and trimming were worked out from the DNA. In all, the sample holds 95,000 to 150,000 clones, and more than 70% of those were seen once. 1.5% to 1.7% of the sample rests with the top ten.

The TCR was taken from an adult in good health. The chain joins TRBV5-6 to TRBJ2-7, with 7 middle bases fitting TRBD1. Sequences were derived from peripheral blood, sampled on day 0 of AZD1222 vaccination. The CDR3 reads as follows: CASSLGSGGIYEQYF. The DNA reads as follows: TGTGCCAGCAGCTTGGGGTCAGGGGGAATCTACGAGCAGTACTTC.